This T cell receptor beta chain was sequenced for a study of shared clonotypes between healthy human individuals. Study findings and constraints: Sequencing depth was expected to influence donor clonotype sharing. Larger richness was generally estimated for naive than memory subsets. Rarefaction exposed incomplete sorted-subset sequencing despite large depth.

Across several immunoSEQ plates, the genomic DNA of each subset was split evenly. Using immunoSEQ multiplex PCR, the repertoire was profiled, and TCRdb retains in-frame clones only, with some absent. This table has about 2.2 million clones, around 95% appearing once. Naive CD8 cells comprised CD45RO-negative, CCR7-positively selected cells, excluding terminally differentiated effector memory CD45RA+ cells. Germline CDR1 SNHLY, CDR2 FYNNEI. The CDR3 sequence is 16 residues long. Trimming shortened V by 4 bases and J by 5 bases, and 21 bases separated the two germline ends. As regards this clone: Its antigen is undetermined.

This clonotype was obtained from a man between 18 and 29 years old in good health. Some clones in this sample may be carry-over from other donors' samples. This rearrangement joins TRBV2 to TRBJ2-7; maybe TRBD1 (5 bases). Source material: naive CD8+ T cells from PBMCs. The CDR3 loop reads CASSALNRQGGHEQYF. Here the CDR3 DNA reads TGTGCCAGCAGTGCCCTAAACCGGCAGGGTGGCCACGAGCAGTACTTC.